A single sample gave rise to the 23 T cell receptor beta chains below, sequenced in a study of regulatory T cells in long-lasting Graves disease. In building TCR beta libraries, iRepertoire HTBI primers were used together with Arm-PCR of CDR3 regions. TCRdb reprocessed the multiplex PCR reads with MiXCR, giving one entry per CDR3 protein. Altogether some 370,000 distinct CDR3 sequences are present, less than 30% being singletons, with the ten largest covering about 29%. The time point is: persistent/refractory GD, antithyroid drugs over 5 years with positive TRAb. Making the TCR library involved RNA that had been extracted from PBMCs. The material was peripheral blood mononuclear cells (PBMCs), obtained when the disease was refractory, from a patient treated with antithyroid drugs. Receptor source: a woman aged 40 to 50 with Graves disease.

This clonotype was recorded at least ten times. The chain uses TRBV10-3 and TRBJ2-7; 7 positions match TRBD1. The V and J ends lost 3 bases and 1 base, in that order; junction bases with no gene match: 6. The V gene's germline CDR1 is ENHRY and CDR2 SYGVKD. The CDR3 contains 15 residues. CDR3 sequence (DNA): TGTGCCATCAGTGACCGGGACAGCTCATCCTACGAGCAGTACTTC. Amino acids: CAISDRDSSSYEQYF.

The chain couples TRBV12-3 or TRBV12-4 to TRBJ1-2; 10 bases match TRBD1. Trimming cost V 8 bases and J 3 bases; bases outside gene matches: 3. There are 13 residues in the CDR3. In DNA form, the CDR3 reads TGTGCCAGCGGGGGGACAGGGGACTATGGCTACACCTTC. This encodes CASGGTGDYGYTF.

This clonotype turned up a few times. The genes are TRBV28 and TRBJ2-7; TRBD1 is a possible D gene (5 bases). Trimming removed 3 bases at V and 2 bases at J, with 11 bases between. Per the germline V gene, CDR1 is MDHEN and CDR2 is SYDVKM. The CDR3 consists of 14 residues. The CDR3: CASSFIQATYEQYF. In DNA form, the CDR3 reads TGTGCCAGCAGTTTTATACAGGCGACCTACGAGCAGTACTTC.

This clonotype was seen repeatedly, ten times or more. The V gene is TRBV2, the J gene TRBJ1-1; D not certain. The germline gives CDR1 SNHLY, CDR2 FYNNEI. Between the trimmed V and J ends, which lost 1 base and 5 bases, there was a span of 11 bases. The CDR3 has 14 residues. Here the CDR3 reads CASSEGQIGTEAFF. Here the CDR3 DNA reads TGTGCCAGCAGTGAAGGGCAGATAGGGACTGAAGCTTTCTTT.

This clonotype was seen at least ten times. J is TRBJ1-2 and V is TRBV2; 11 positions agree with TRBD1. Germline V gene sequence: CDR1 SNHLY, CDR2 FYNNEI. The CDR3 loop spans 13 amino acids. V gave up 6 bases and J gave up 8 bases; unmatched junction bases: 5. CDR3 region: CASRDRGLDGYTF. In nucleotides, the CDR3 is TGTGCCAGCAGGGACAGGGGGCTCGACGGCTACACCTTC.

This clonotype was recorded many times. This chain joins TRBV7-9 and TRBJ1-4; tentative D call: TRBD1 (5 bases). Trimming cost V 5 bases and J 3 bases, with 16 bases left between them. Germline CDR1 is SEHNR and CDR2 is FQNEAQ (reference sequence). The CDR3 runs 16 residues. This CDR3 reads CASSQLSGTANEKLFF. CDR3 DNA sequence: TGTGCCAGCAGCCAACTCAGTGGGACCGCTAATGAAAAACTGTTTTTT.

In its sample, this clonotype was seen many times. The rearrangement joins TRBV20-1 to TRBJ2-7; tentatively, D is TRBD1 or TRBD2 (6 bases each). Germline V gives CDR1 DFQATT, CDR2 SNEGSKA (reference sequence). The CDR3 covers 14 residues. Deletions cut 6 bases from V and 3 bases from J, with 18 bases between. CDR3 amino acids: CSATEGERYYEQYF. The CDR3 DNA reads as TGCAGTGCGACGGAGGGGGAGCGTTACTACGAGCAGTACTTC.

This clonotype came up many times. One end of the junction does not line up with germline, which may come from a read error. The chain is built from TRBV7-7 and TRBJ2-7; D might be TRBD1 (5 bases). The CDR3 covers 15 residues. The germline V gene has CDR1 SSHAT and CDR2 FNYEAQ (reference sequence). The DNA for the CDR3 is TGTGCTAGCAGCTCAAACAGGCTTACGGGCCACGAGCAGTACTTC. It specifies CASSSNRLTGHEQYF.

In DNA, the CDR3 is TGTGCCAGCAGCTTAAGGCGGGTTCAAGAGACCCAGTACTTC. Protein product: CASSLRRVQETQYF. V and J are TRBV13 and TRBJ2-5, with D possibly matching TRBD2 (5 bases). The germline V gene encodes CDR1 PRHDT and CDR2 FYEKMQ (reference sequence). The CDR3 totals 14 residues. The V gene lost 2 bases and the J gene lost 2 bases, with 9 bases spanning the gap.

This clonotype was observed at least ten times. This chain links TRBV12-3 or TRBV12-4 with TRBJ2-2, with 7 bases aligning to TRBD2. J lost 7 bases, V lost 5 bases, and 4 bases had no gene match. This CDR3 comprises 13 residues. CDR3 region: CASSPRTSGELFF. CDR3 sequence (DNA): TGTGCCAGCAGTCCGAGGACTAGCGGGGAGCTGTTTTTT.

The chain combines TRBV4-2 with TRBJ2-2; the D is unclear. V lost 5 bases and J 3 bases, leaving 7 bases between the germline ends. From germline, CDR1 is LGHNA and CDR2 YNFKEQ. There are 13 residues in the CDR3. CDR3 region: CASSGWDTGELFF. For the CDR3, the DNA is TGTGCCAGCAGCGGATGGGACACCGGGGAGCTGTTTTTT.

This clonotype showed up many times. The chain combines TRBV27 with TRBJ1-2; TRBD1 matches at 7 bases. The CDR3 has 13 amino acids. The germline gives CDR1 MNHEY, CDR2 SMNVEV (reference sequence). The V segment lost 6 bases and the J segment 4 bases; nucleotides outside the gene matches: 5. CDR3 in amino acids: CASSFRQGYGYTF. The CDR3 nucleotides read TGTGCCAGCAGCTTTAGACAGGGCTATGGCTACACCTTC.

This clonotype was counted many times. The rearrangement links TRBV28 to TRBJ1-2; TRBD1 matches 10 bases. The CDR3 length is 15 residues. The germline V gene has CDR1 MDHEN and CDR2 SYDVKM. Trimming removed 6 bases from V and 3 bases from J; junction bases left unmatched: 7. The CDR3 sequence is CASSNLGTGDYGYTF. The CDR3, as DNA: TGTGCCAGCAGCAATCTCGGGACAGGGGACTATGGCTACACCTTC.

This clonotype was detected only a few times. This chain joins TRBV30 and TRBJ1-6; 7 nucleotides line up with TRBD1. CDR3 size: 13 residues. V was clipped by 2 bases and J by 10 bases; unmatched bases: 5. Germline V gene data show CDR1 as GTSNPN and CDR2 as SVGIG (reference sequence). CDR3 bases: TGTGCCTGGAGTCGACAGGGTGACTCACCCCTCCACTTT. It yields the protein CAWSRQGDSPLHF.

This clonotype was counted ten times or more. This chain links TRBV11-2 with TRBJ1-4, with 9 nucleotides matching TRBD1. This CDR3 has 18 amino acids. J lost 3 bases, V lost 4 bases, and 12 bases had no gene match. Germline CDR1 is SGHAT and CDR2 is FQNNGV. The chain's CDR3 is CASSYRDRVPYSNEKLFF. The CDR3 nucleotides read TGTGCCAGCAGCTACCGGGACAGGGTCCCCTACTCTAATGAAAAACTGTTTTTT. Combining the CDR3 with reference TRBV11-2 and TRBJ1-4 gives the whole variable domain EAGVAQSPRYKIIEKRQSVAFWCNPISGHATLYWYQQILGQGPKLLIQFQNNGVVDDSQLPKDRFSAERLKGVDSTLKIQPAKLEDSAVYLCASSYRDRVPYSNEKLFFGSGTQLSVL.

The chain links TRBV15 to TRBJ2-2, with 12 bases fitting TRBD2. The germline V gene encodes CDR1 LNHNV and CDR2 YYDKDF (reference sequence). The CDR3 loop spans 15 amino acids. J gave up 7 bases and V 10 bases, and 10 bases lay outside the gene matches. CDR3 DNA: TGTGCCATCAGGGCCGGACTAGCGGGAATCGGGGAGCTGTTTTTT. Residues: CAIRAGLAGIGELFF. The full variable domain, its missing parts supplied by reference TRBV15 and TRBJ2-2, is DAMVIQNPRYQVTQFGKPVTLSCSQTLNHNVMYWYQQKSSQAPKLLFHYYDKDFNNEADTPDNFQSRRPNTSFCFLDIRSPGLGDTAMYLCAIRAGLAGIGELFFGEGSRLTVL.

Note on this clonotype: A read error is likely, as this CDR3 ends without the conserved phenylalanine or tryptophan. This CDR3 is CASRAGTGLSGELFY. CDR3 DNA sequence: TGCGCCAGCAGAGCAGGGACAGGGTTGTCCGGGGAGCTGTTTTAT. The chain is built from TRBV10-2 and TRBJ2-2, with 9 positions matching TRBD1. This CDR3 region has 15 residues. Per germline, CDR1 WSHSY and CDR2 SAAADI. The V gene end was trimmed by 6 bases and the J gene end by 6 bases; junction bases not matched to a gene: 8.

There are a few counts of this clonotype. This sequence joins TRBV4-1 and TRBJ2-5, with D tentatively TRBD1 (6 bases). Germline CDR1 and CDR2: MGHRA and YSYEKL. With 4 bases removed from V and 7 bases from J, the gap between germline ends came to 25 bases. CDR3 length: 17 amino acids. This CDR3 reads CASSPSMRSGVGATQYF. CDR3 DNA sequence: TGCGCCAGCAGCCCCTCGATGCGGTCAGGGGTCGGGGCGACCCAGTACTTC.

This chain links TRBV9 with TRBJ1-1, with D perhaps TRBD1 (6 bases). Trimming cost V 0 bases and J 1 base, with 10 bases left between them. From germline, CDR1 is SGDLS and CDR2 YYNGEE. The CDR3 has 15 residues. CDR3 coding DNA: TGTGCCAGCAGCGTAGATACCAGGGGGAACACTGAAGCTTTCTTT. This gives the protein CASSVDTRGNTEAFF.

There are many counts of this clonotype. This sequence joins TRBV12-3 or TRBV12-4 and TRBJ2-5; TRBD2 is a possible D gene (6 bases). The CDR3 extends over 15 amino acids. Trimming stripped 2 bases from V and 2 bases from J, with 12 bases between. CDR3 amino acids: CASSLRLARQETQYF. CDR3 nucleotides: TGTGCCAGCAGTTTAAGGCTAGCGCGACAAGAGACCCAGTACTTC.

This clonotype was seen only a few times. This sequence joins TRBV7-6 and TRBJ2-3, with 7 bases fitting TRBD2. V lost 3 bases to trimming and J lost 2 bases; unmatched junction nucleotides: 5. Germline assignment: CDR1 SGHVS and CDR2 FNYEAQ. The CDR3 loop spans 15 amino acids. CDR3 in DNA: TGTGCCAGCAGCTTGGGAGGGCTTCTCACAGATACGCAGTATTTT. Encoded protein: CASSLGGLLTDTQYF.

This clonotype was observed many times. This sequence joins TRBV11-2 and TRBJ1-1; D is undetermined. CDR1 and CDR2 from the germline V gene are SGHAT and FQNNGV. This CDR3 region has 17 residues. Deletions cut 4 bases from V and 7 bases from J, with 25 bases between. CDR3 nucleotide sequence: TGTGCCAGCAGCTCCGTTAGAAGGTTACGAGGCGACAATGAAGCTTTCTTT. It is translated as CASSSVRRLRGDNEAFF.

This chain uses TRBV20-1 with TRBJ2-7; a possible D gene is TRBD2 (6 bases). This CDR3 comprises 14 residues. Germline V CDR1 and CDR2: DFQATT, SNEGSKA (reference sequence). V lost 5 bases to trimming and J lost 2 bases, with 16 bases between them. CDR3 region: CSAEGAGGTYEQYF. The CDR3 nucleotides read TGCAGTGCTGAAGGGGCAGGAGGGACCTACGAGCAGTACTTC.